This is a list of T cell receptor beta chains from one sample in a study of Ad26.COV2.S vaccination and SARS-CoV-2 variants. The data were produced by immunoSEQ multiplex PCR, yet TCRdb's version contains in-frame clones alone and is incomplete. The table shows over 110,000 clones, with 86% occurring only once. Sequences were derived from peripheral blood, sampled after recovery from COVID-19. The receptors were sampled from a human donor who had recovered from COVID-19. Both conserved end residues are part of each CDR3. The D gene is left open where the match is weak. Expanded clones are given a class, and other clones once, few, many or no size at all.

V	J	size	D	CDR3	DNA
TRBV7-6	TRBJ2-1	NA	NA	CASSSDPTSYNEQFF	TGTGCCAGCAGCTCGGACCCAACCTCCTACAATGAGCAGTTCTTC
TRBV18	TRBJ2-1	NA	NA	CASSQGGEQFF	TGTGCCAGCTCACAAGGGGGTGAGCAGTTCTTC
TRBV18	TRBJ1-2	NA	NA	CASSPQGRSYTF	TGTGCCAGCTCACCACAGGGAAGGAGCTACACCTTC
TRBV6-2/TRBV6-3	TRBJ2-7	NA	NA	CASSTQTGAYEQYF	TGTGCCAGCAGTACCCAGACAGGAGCCTACGAGCAGTACTTC
TRBV2	TRBJ1-1	NA	TRBD1	CASSERDRAVKAFF	TGTGCCAGCAGTGAGAGGGACAGGGCCGTCAAGGCTTTCTTT
TRBV15	TRBJ1-3	NA	NA	CATAVEPHSGNTIYF	TGTGCCACCGCTGTAGAACCGCACTCTGGAAACACCATATATTTT
TRBV3-1/TRBV3-2	TRBJ1-1	NA	NA	CASSQYGGRGEAFF	TGTGCCAGCAGCCAATACGGTGGGAGAGGAGAAGCTTTCTTT
TRBV28	TRBJ1-2	NA	TRBD1	CASSFAYGTGDYGYTF	TGTGCCAGCAGTTTTGCCTACGGGACAGGGGACTATGGCTACACCTTC
TRBV11-2	TRBJ2-5	NA	NA	CASSLDRYPQETQYF	TGTGCCAGCAGCTTAGATCGTTATCCGCAAGAGACCCAGTACTTC
TRBV7-8	TRBJ2-6	NA	NA	CASSIQESSGANVLTF	TGTGCCAGCAGCATACAGGAAAGCTCTGGGGCCAACGTCCTGACTTTC
TRBV3-1/TRBV3-2	TRBJ1-6	NA	NA	CASSQTGSPLHF	TGTGCCAGCAGCCAAACAGGTTCACCCCTCCACTTT
TRBV7-8	TRBJ1-1	NA	NA	CASSRVLNTEAFF	TGTGCCAGCAGCCGTGTCTTGAACACTGAAGCTTTCTTT
TRBV5-4	TRBJ1-1	NA	NA	CASSFPRDTEAFF	TGTGCCAGCAGCTTCCCAAGGGACACTGAAGCTTTCTTT
TRBV2	TRBJ1-2	NA	NA	CASSEVVDSPYGYTF	TGTGCCAGCAGTGAAGTGGTGGACAGTCCCTATGGCTACACCTTC
TRBV28	TRBJ2-7	NA	NA	CASNQQETYEQYF	TGTGCCAGCAACCAGCAGGAAACCTACGAGCAGTACTTC
TRBV23-1	TRBJ2-2	NA	NA	CASSQSRYDKEAGELFF	TGCGCCAGCAGTCAATCTCGGTATGATAAGGAAGCGGGGGAGCTGTTTTTT
TRBV20-1	TRBJ2-1	NA	NA	CSASGMRNEQFF	TGCAGTGCTAGTGGAATGCGCAATGAGCAGTTCTTC
TRBV18	TRBJ2-5	NA	NA	CASSSYQETQYF	TGTGCCAGCTCATCGTACCAAGAGACCCAGTACTTC
TRBV6-2/TRBV6-3	TRBJ2-5	NA	TRBD2	CASSYPRRSGLEETQYF	TGTGCCAGCAGTTACCCGAGGAGATCGGGACTAGAGGAGACCCAGTACTTC
TRBV28	TRBJ2-7	NA	NA	CASIPGEGLHSYEQYF	TGTGCCAGCATTCCAGGGGAGGGACTCCACTCCTACGAGCAGTACTTC
TRBV29-1	TRBJ2-3	NA	NA	CSVEHPTDTQYF	TGCAGCGTTGAACACCCCACAGATACGCAGTATTTT
TRBV2	TRBJ2-1	NA	NA	CASSEVGTSSYNEQFF	TGTGCCAGCAGTGAAGTAGGAACCAGCTCCTACAATGAGCAGTTCTTC
TRBV13	TRBJ1-1	NA	NA	CASSSEGLGGGSTEAFF	TGTGCCAGCAGCTCGGAGGGGTTGGGGGGCGGTAGCACTGAAGCTTTCTTT
TRBV13	TRBJ1-2	NA	NA	CASTLTRNYGYTF	TGTGCCAGCACCCTCACAAGGAACTATGGCTACACCTTC
TRBV25-1	TRBJ1-2	NA	NA	CASSAAGEGNYGYTF	TGTGCCAGCAGTGCTGCAGGGGAGGGTAACTATGGCTACACCTTC
TRBV10-3	TRBJ1-1	NA	NA	CAISESFSTEAFF	TGTGCCATCAGTGAGTCGTTTAGCACTGAAGCTTTCTTT
TRBV4-1	TRBJ1-1	NA	NA	CASRAFQGTEAFF	TGCGCCAGCAGGGCCTTCCAGGGCACTGAAGCTTTCTTT
TRBV11-2	TRBJ1-3	NA	NA	CASSLDRSSGNTIYF	TGTGCCAGCAGCTTAGACAGAAGCTCTGGAAACACCATATATTTT
TRBV9	TRBJ1-4	once	TRBD1	CASSPRDSRLATNEKLFF	TGTGCCAGCAGCCCCCGGGACAGCCGCCTTGCAACTAATGAAAAACTGTTTTTT
TRBV4-3	TRBJ1-1	NA	NA	CASSRGPLEAFF	TGCGCCAGCAGCCGGGGACCCCTTGAAGCTTTCTTT
TRBV7-9	TRBJ1-5	NA	NA	CASSSGNQPQHF	TGTGCCAGCAGCTCTGGCAATCAGCCCCAGCATTTT
TRBV5-5	TRBJ2-2	NA	NA	CASSFTTGPGTGELFF	TGTGCCAGCAGCTTCACTACGGGACCTGGGACCGGGGAGCTGTTTTTT
TRBV5-1	TRBJ2-7	NA	NA	CASSSSPGWYEQYF	TGCGCCAGCAGCTCGAGCCCAGGGTGGTACGAGCAGTACTTC
TRBV6-5	TRBJ1-2	NA	NA	CASSYKRGGYTF	TGTGCCAGCAGTTACAAGAGGGGAGGCTACACCTTC
TRBV5-6	TRBJ1-3	once	NA	CASSPLGKGLYSGNTIYF	TGTGCCAGCAGCCCCTTAGGCAAAGGACTGTACTCTGGAAACACCATATATTTT
TRBV27	TRBJ1-2	NA	NA	CASSLVAGTNYGYTF	TGTGCCAGCAGTTTAGTTGCAGGGACCAACTATGGCTACACCTTC
TRBV5-1	TRBJ2-3	NA	NA	CASRQGTFSTDTQYF	TGCGCCAGCAGGCAGGGGACTTTCTCCACAGATACGCAGTATTTT
TRBV10-3	TRBJ2-1	NA	TRBD2	CAIRGGGATGPYNEQFF	TGTGCCATCCGGGGCGGGGGGGCCACGGGCCCCTACAATGAGCAGTTCTTC
TRBV9	TRBJ1-5	NA	NA	CASSDYGRQPQHF	TGTGCCAGCAGCGATTATGGGCGGCAGCCCCAGCATTTT
TRBV24-1	TRBJ2-7	NA	TRBD2	CATRASGAPNPGRYEQYF	TGTGCCACCAGGGCCAGCGGGGCACCTAACCCAGGTCGCTACGAGCAGTACTTC